The next 3 T cell receptor beta chains were all read from a single sample in a study of blood T cell repertoires in COVID-19. Data came from immunoSEQ multiplex PCR; TCRdb stores just in-frame clones and leaves some out. The repertoire holds approximately 36,000 clones, with around 90% as singletons. The sequencing sample was made of peripheral blood. The receptors derive from a man between 60 and 75 years old with acute or convalescent COVID-19.

The rearrangement uses TRBV2 and TRBJ2-3; possible D gene TRBD2, 7 bases. V gave up 7 bases and J gave up 2 bases, with 16 bases separating them. Per germline, CDR1 SNHLY and CDR2 FYNNEI. The length of the CDR3 is 15 residues. Here the CDR3 DNA reads TGTGCCAGCAAGGGTGGGGGGGCCACCACAGATACGCAGTATTTT. Translating gives CASKGGGATTDTQYF.

This clone was recorded once. The chain has TRBV5-1 and TRBJ1-2, with 12 bases fitting TRBD1. The CDR3 is 14 amino acids. With 3 bases clipped from V and 8 bases from J, the junction kept 5 bases outside the gene matches. CDR1 SGHRS and CDR2 YFSETQ come from the germline V gene. The CDR3 nucleotides read TGCGCCAGCAGCTCGGGACAGGGGGCTGAGGGCTACACCTTC. It specifies CASSSGQGAEGYTF.

The chain recombines TRBV6-4 with TRBJ2-1; 8 bases match TRBD2. The CDR3 is 15 amino acids. Germline V gene sequence: CDR1 MRHNA, CDR2 SNTAGT. Trimming cost V 4 bases and J 4 bases; bases outside gene matches: 6. The CDR3, as DNA: TGTGCCAGCAGTGTTGAGGGACTAGATTACAATGAGCAGTTCTTC. It is translated as CASSVEGLDYNEQFF.